Presented here are 25 T cell receptor beta chains from one specimen sequenced in a study of T cells in Graves' hyperthyroidism and ophthalmopathy. Researchers took RNA transcripts and amplified the TCR beta CDR3 regions from them. With the HTBI primer set, the TCR CDR3 went through a first round of RT-PCR. Each CDR3 protein gets one entry after TCRdb re-called the multiplex PCR reads with MiXCR. The table shows hundreds of thousands of distinct CDR3 sequences, with 35% to 45% occurring only once. Sequenced sample: blood. These receptors originate from a man between 18 and 35 years old with Graves' hyperthyroidism.

The chain recombines TRBV25-1 with TRBJ1-2; D is possibly TRBD1 (6 bases). The CDR3 totals 14 residues. Trimming removed 2 bases at V and 4 bases at J, with 11 bases between. Germline CDR1 MGHDK, CDR2 SYGVNS. The CDR3 protein is CASSEGRTVYGYTF. Here the CDR3 DNA reads TGTGCCAGCAGTGAAGGGAGGACAGTCTATGGCTACACCTTC.

At least ten counts were recorded for this clonotype. The V gene is TRBV19, the J gene TRBJ1-1, with 7 positions matching TRBD1. CDR1 is LNHDA and CDR2 is SQIVND in the germline V gene (reference sequence). V lost 10 bases, J lost 0 bases, and 5 bases stayed unmatched. CDR3 length: 13 amino acids. The CDR3 DNA sequence: TGTGCCACAGAGGACAGGTTGAACACTGAAGCTTTCTTT. Translating it yields CATEDRLNTEAFF. The whole variable domain, filled in from reference TRBV19 and TRBJ1-1, reads DGGITQSPKYLFRKEGQNVTLSCEQNLNHDAMYWYRQDPGQGLRLIYYSQIVNDFQKGDIAEGYSVSREKKESFPLTVTSAQKNPTAFYLCATEDRLNTEAFFGQGTRLTVV.

This clonotype was counted at least ten times. The CDR3 loop is CSVPTTGDNSPLHF. The DNA of the CDR3 is TGCAGCGTTCCCACGACAGGGGATAATTCACCCCTCCACTTT. The V gene is TRBV29-1, the J gene TRBJ1-6, with 8 nucleotides matching TRBD1. The germline CDR1 and CDR2 sequences are SQVTM and ANQGSEA. The V gene end was trimmed by 5 bases and the J gene end by 5 bases; junction bases not matched to a gene: 5. This CDR3 is 14 amino acids long.

The chain carries TRBV7-2 and TRBJ2-5; TRBD2 aligns across 9 bases. Unmatched junction bases numbered 5, after V lost 1 base and J lost 5 bases. There are 15 residues in the CDR3. Germline CDR1 reads SGHTA; CDR2 reads FQGNSA. CDR3 loop: CASSLVAGVLETQYF. The CDR3 region has the DNA TGTGCCAGCAGCTTAGTAGCGGGAGTTCTTGAGACCCAGTACTTC.

This clonotype was detected only a few times. The chain joins TRBV14 to TRBJ2-5; a possible D gene is TRBD1 (6 bases). Trimming stripped 1 base from V and 4 bases from J, with 16 bases between. Germline V gene lookup returns CDR1 SGHDN and CDR2 FVKESK. This CDR3 region has 16 residues. The CDR3 DNA follows: TGTGCCAGCAGCCAAGGGGGGCCTGGGATCGGAGAGACCCAGTACTTC. This codes for CASSQGGPGIGETQYF. The variable domain in full, completed from reference TRBV14 and TRBJ2-5, reads EAGVTQFPSHSVIEKGQTVTLRCDPISGHDNLYWYRRVMGKEIKFLLHFVKESKQDESGMPNNRFLAERTGGTYSTLKVQPAELEDSGVYFCASSQGGPGIGETQYFGPGTRLLVL.

This clonotype was counted ten times or more. The gene calls are TRBV19 and TRBJ1-5, with a weak D call TRBD1 (5 bases). This CDR3 contains 14 residues. V lost 5 bases and J lost 3, with 11 bases in between. The germline V gene has CDR1 LNHDA and CDR2 SQIVND (reference sequence). The DNA for the CDR3 is TGTGCCAGTAGTGTGCAGGGTCTCAATCAGCCCCAGCATTTT. Its protein product is CASSVQGLNQPQHF.

In its sample, this clonotype was seen a few times. The V gene is TRBV20-1, the J gene TRBJ1-3, with D possibly matching TRBD1 (6 bases). V lost 0 bases and J 4 bases, leaving 13 bases between the germline ends. Germline V CDR1 and CDR2: DFQATT, SNEGSKA (reference sequence). The CDR3 contains 15 residues. The CDR3 is CSARDHRTAGNTIYF. In DNA, the CDR3 is TGCAGTGCTAGAGACCATAGGACAGCCGGAAACACCATATATTTT.

This clonotype was seen a single time. This chain connects TRBV7-9 to TRBJ2-7; 10 nucleotides match TRBD2. CDR1 is SEHNR and CDR2 is FQNEAQ in the germline V gene (reference sequence). CDR3 length: 15 residues. Germline trimming cut 5 bases from V and 4 bases from J; bases unmatched to any gene: 8. The CDR3 region has the DNA TGTGCCAGCAGCCTCACCGCTAGCGGGGGTTACGAGCAGTACTTC. Translation gives CASSLTASGGYEQYF. The whole variable domain, remainder taken from reference TRBV7-9 and TRBJ2-7, is DTGVSQNPRHKITKRGQNVTFRCDPISEHNRLYWYRQTLGQGPEFLTYFQNEAQLEKSRLLSDRFSAERPKGSFSTLEIQRTEQGDSAMYLCASSLTASGGYEQYFGPGTRLTVT.

CDR3 loop: CASSPGGRAGELFF. For the CDR3, the DNA is TGTGCCAGCAGTCCTGGGGGCCGGGCCGGGGAGCTGTTTTTT. The chain combines TRBV7-9 with TRBJ2-2, with D possibly being TRBD1 (6 bases). Deletions cut 6 bases from V and 6 bases from J, with 14 bases between. CDR1 is SEHNR and CDR2 is FQNEAQ in the germline V gene (reference sequence). There are 14 residues in the CDR3.

In its sample, this clonotype was seen a few times. The chain is built from TRBV7-8 and TRBJ1-1, with D possibly TRBD1 on 6 matching bases. CDR1 and CDR2 from the germline V gene are SGHVS and FQNEAQ. The V end lost 4 bases, the J end lost 5 bases, and 20 bases lay between the germline ends. CDR3 length: 16 amino acids. This chain's CDR3 is CASSSHRTAELTEAFF. The DNA for the CDR3 is TGTGCCAGCAGCTCCCACAGGACAGCCGAACTGACTGAAGCTTTCTTT.

About this clonotype: The conserved phenylalanine or tryptophan normally closing the CDR3 is absent here, so this likely arose from a read error. The DNA is omitted, as the CDR3 cannot be located on it reliably, and the CDR3 follows TCRdb's listing. The chain couples TRBV11-2 to TRBJ2-6; whether TRBD1, the table's D call, matches the DNA was not checked. The germline V gene encodes CDR1 SGHAT and CDR2 FQNNGV. The CDR3 length is 11 residues, termini included. CDR3 residues: CASSEIRAGRR.

This clonotype was seen a few times. The chain recombines TRBV4-1 with TRBJ2-5; D is perhaps TRBD1 (5 bases). V gave up 8 bases and J gave up 4 bases, with 17 bases separating them. The germline V gene has CDR1 MGHRA and CDR2 YSYEKL. The CDR3 runs 14 residues. In nucleotides, the CDR3 is TGCGCCAGCTCCCACGGTGCAGGGTCAGAGACCCAGTACTTC. This sequence encodes CASSHGAGSETQYF.

V and J are TRBV14 and TRBJ2-7, with a possible D match to TRBD1 (6 bases). The CDR3 loop spans 17 amino acids. The ends were cut back, 1 base at V and 0 bases at J, with 16 bases in the middle. Germline lookup yields CDR1 SGHDN and CDR2 FVKESK. The CDR3 sequence is CASSQVPRGRSSYEQYF. CDR3 sequence (DNA): TGTGCCAGCAGCCAAGTTCCCAGGGGCCGGAGCTCCTACGAGCAGTACTTC.

This clonotype was seen repeatedly, ten times or more. V gene TRBV2 combines with J gene TRBJ2-2, with D unclear. This CDR3 comprises 13 residues. Germline CDR1 reads SNHLY; CDR2 reads FYNNEI. Trimming pared 5 bases from V and 0 bases from J, leaving 4 bases between. This CDR3 reads CASSSANTGELFF. Written as DNA, the CDR3 is TGTGCCAGCAGTTCAGCGAACACCGGGGAGCTGTTTTTT.

This clonotype was observed at least ten times. The rearrangement uses TRBV2 and TRBJ1-3; D remains unclear. This CDR3 is built from 13 residues. V lost 6 bases to trimming and J lost 0 bases, with 6 bases between them. Germline V gene data show CDR1 as SNHLY and CDR2 as FYNNEI. Written as DNA, the CDR3 is TGTGCCAGCAGACAGCACTCTGGAAACACCATATATTTT. Residues: CASRQHSGNTIYF.

The CDR3 sequence: CASSQVAGGVETQYF. The CDR3 coding sequence is TGCGCCAGCAGCCAAGTAGCAGGGGGGGTGGAGACCCAGTACTTC. The rearrangement uses TRBV4-1 and TRBJ2-5; D is possibly TRBD1 or TRBD2 (7 bases each). CDR1 and CDR2 (germline): MGHRA, YSYEKL. The CDR3 has 15 amino acids. The V end lost 1 base, the J end lost 5 bases, and 14 bases lay between the germline ends.

As concerns this clonotype: A much larger clonotype is one base distant, so this may be a read error. The rearrangement uses TRBV9 and TRBJ2-7; TRBD1 or TRBD2 may be the D gene (5 bases each). CDR3 length: 14 residues. V lost 3 bases, J lost 2 bases, and 12 bases lay in between. Germline V gene sequence: CDR1 SGDLS, CDR2 YYNGEE. The CDR3 DNA follows: TGTGCCAGCAGCGCAGCGGCAGGGACCTACGAGCAGTACTTC. This gives the protein CASSAAAGTYEQYF.

Ten or more counts support this clonotype. The gene calls are TRBV20-1 and TRBJ2-6; TRBD1 aligns across 7 bases. In germline, CDR1 is DFQATT, CDR2 SNEGSKA (reference sequence). The CDR3 consists of 16 residues. Losses at the gene ends were 3 bases for V and 0 bases for J; bases not matched to a gene: 5. In DNA form, the CDR3 reads TGCAGTGCTAGGGGCCAGGGGGACTCTGGGGCCAACGTCCTGACTTTC. Amino acids: CSARGQGDSGANVLTF.

This clonotype came up many times. The chain is built from TRBV7-3 and TRBJ1-6; no firm D call. Germline loops: CDR1 SGHTA, CDR2 FQGTGA. The V and J ends lost 3 bases and 7 bases respectively, with 10 bases between them. This CDR3 comprises 14 residues. DNA for the CDR3: TGTGCCAGCAGCTTGGACGGCGCGAATTCACCCCTCCACTTT. It yields the protein CASSLDGANSPLHF.

In DNA, the CDR3 is TGTGCCAGCAGCTTTCACAGGGTTCGGGCCCAGGAGACCCAGTACTTC. Amino acid sequence: CASSFHRVRAQETQYF. The chain joins TRBV7-2 to TRBJ2-5; the D gene is possibly TRBD1 (6 bases). V lost 3 bases, J lost 5 bases, and 19 bases lay in between. Germline loops: CDR1 SGHTA, CDR2 FQGNSA. CDR3 length equals 16 residues.

This clonotype was counted at least ten times. The chain is built from TRBV7-6 and TRBJ1-3; D perhaps matches TRBD1 (5 bases). Trimming took off 11 bases at V and 4 bases at J, with 12 bases between the two ends. The CDR3 loop spans 12 amino acids. CDR1 and CDR2 from the germline V gene are SGHVS and FNYEAQ. CDR3 protein: CASGADGNTIYF. The CDR3 region has the DNA TGTGCCTCCGGGGCAGACGGAAACACCATATATTTT. Supplemented by reference TRBV7-6 and TRBJ1-3, the full variable domain reads GAGVSQSPRYKVTKRGQDVALRCDPISGHVSLYWYRQALGQGPEFLTYFNYEAQQDKSGLPNDRFSAERPEGSISTLTIQRTEQRDSAMYRCASGADGNTIYFGEGSWLTVV.

On this clonotype itself: This may stem from a read error, because a much larger clone lies one nucleotide away. V usage is TRBV7-2 and J usage is TRBJ1-3, with D tentatively TRBD1 (6 bases). The CDR3 consists of 16 residues. Germline lookup yields CDR1 SGHTA and CDR2 FQGNSA. The V and J ends lost 3 bases and 0 bases respectively, with 12 bases between them. The CDR3 sequence is CASSLSGVSSGNTIYF. DNA of the CDR3: TGTGCCAGCAGCTTGTCAGGGGTGAGCTCTGGAAACACCATATATTTT. The full variable domain, completed using reference TRBV7-2 and TRBJ1-3, is GAGVSQSPSNKVTEKGKDVELRCDPISGHTALYWYRQSLGQGLEFLIYFQGNSAPDKSGLPSDRFSAERTGGSVSTLTIQRTQQEDSAVYLCASSLSGVSSGNTIYFGEGSWLTVV.

The V call is TRBV5-1, the J call TRBJ2-7; 8 nucleotides agree with TRBD2. Germline V gene sequence: CDR1 SGHRS, CDR2 YFSETQ. With V trimmed by 9 bases and J by 0 bases, 14 bases remained unmatched. CDR3 size: 16 residues. Here the CDR3 DNA reads TGCGCCACCACCCAAGATGCGGGAGGAAGCTCCTACGAGCAGTACTTC. Translating it yields CATTQDAGGSSYEQYF.

This clonotype occurred many times. The chain has TRBV29-1 and TRBJ2-7; D gene unclear. CDR1 is SQVTM and CDR2 is ANQGSEA in the germline V gene. This CDR3 spans 16 amino acids. V lost 0 bases, J lost 2 bases, and 17 bases lay in between. CDR3 in DNA: TGCAGCGTTGAAGACCCCTATCGCGCAGGCCCCTACGAGCAGTACTTC. This translates into CSVEDPYRAGPYEQYF.

V and J are TRBV10-2 and TRBJ1-5, with D perhaps matching TRBD1 (5 bases). V lost 6 bases and J lost 0, with 18 bases in between. The germline CDR1 and CDR2 sequences are WSHSY and SAAADI. The CDR3 has 17 residues. The CDR3 reads CASSLGLQTYSNQPQHF. In DNA form, the CDR3 reads TGCGCCAGCAGCCTGGGACTACAAACCTATAGCAATCAGCCCCAGCATTTT.